This TCR beta chain was obtained from a study of shared clonotypes between healthy human individuals. General observations from the study: The study found lower generation probabilities in non-shared clonotypes than in those shared by all four donors.

Profiled with immunoSEQ multiplex PCR; TCRdb holds only in-frame clones, not every one. The table lists 600,000 or so clones, roughly 96% of them singletons. CDR3 length equals 15 residues. Germline V gives CDR1 MNHEY, CDR2 SMNVEV (reference sequence). V trimming: 8 bases; J trimming: 4 bases; junction bases outside the gene matches: 9. A remark on this clone: Its antigen is not known.

The naive CD8 population came from CD45RO-negative cells selected for CCR7, without terminally differentiated effector memory CD45RA+ cells. The source of this sequence is a woman in her twenties or thirties in good health. The chain joins TRBV27 to TRBJ2-3; 10 nucleotides match TRBD2. Sample: naive CD8+ T cells sorted from blood. The CDR3 spells CASGGLAGEADTQYF. CDR3 bases: TGTGCCAGCGGGGGGCTAGCGGGAGAGGCAGATACGCAGTATTTT.